The clone carrying this TCR beta chain was detected only once. The antigen remains undetermined. The data derive from a study of cytomegalovirus exposure and HLA in healthy donors. Regarding the study as a whole: It was found in a later analysis that first-cohort TCR clusters tended to co-occur in the 120 validation repertoires. The study put 150 to 200 TCR beta chains on its list as cytomegalovirus-associated.

Clones were read by immunoSEQ multiplex PCR, and TCRdb kept only the in-frame ones, dropping some. This sample has about 360,000 clones, with 80% to 90% found just once. V lost 5 bases, J lost 3 bases, and 3 bases stayed unmatched. In germline, CDR1 is SNHLY, CDR2 FYNNEI. The CDR3 is 14 amino acids. The genes are TRBV2 and TRBJ2-7, with 11 bases lining up with TRBD1. Material: PBMCs. The clonotype was recovered from a woman between 18 and 29 years old in good health and CMV-seronegative. The CDR3 sequence: CASSSGTGGYEQYF. CDR3 in DNA: TGTGCCAGCAGTTCCGGGACAGGGGGCTACGAGCAGTACTTC.